Each of the 17 T cell receptor beta chains below was sequenced from the same sample in a study of T cell changes during pregnancy in multiple sclerosis. The assay was immunoSEQ multiplex PCR, and TCRdb's table has in-frame clones only and misses some. Of over 90,000 clones listed, roughly 92% are singletons. The sample was peripheral blood, taken after pregnancy. The source of these receptors is a female donor with multiple sclerosis, enrolled in a pregnancy study.

A single count supports this clone. In DNA form, the CDR3 reads TGTGCCAGCAGCTGGGGACAGTCCTACGAGCAGTACTTC. This sequence encodes CASSWGQSYEQYF. The rearrangement uses TRBV27 and TRBJ2-7; 7 bases are shared with TRBD1. V trimming: 6 bases; J trimming: 1 base; junction bases outside the gene matches: 3. The CDR3 spans 13 residues. Germline V gene data show CDR1 as MNHEY and CDR2 as SMNVEV (reference sequence).

The CDR3 bases are TGTGCCAGCAGCCGACTAGCGGGAGCTGGCGAGCAGTACTTC. Its translation is CASSRLAGAGEQYF. V and J are TRBV11-2 and TRBJ2-7; the match to TRBD2 covers 12 bases. J lost 6 bases, V lost 5 bases, and 5 bases had no gene match. Germline CDR1 is SGHAT and CDR2 is FQNNGV. CDR3 size: 14 residues. Full variable domain (rest looked up from reference TRBV11-2 and TRBJ2-7): EAGVAQSPRYKIIEKRQSVAFWCNPISGHATLYWYQQILGQGPKLLIQFQNNGVVDDSQLPKDRFSAERLKGVDSTLKIQPAKLEDSAVYLCASSRLAGAGEQYFGPGTRLTVT.

This chain joins TRBV6-5 and TRBJ1-6; 7 nucleotides line up with TRBD1. After removal of 4 bases from V and 9 bases from J, the junction contained 9 bases not matched to a gene. The CDR3 extends over 15 amino acids. Germline V gene lookup returns CDR1 MNHEY and CDR2 SVGAGI. The CDR3, as DNA: TGTGCCAGCAGTTCGACAGGGTCGTTTAGTTCACCCCTCCACTTT. It codes for CASSSTGSFSSPLHF.

The CDR3 reads CASLGTSGSGVPYEQYF. The DNA for the CDR3 is TGTGCCAGCCTTGGGACTAGCGGGAGTGGCGTACCCTACGAGCAGTACTTC. This rearrangement joins TRBV27 to TRBJ2-7; 14 bases map to TRBD2. There are 17 residues in the CDR3. The V segment lost 8 bases and the J segment 2 bases; nucleotides outside the gene matches: 11. Germline assignment: CDR1 MNHEY and CDR2 SMNVEV (reference sequence).

This clone has a single count. This chain uses TRBV28 with TRBJ1-1, with 8 bases lining up with TRBD1. The CDR3 length is 13 residues. The trim removed 7 bases at V and 4 bases at J, leaving 5 bases unmatched. Germline V gene sequence: CDR1 MDHEN, CDR2 SYDVKM. The CDR3 region has the DNA TGTGCCAGCATTCCGGGACAGGCCACTGAAGCTTTCTTT. Amino acids: CASIPGQATEAFF.

The V gene is TRBV11-2, the J gene TRBJ2-2; a weak D match, TRBD1 (6 bases). CDR1 and CDR2 from the germline V gene are SGHAT and FQNNGV. This CDR3 region has 17 residues. The germline V and J ends were trimmed by 3 bases and 4 bases, with 18 bases remaining between them. The CDR3 bases are TGTGCCAGCAGCTTCCAATTACAGGGTCGGGGCACCGGGGAGCTGTTTTTT. The encoded protein is CASSFQLQGRGTGELFF.

The rearrangement uses TRBV28 and TRBJ2-7; 12 bases are a match to TRBD2. Trimming removed 6 bases from V and 0 bases from J; junction bases left unmatched: 9. This CDR3 comprises 17 residues. From germline, CDR1 is MDHEN and CDR2 SYDVKM. The CDR3 region has the DNA TGTGCCAGCAGGGGACTAGCGGGTCCCTTTAGCTCCTACGAGCAGTACTTC. Translated, it gives CASRGLAGPFSSYEQYF.

The chain uses TRBV15 and TRBJ1-4, with TRBD1 as a possible D gene (6 bases). With 0 bases removed from V and 7 bases from J, the gap between germline ends came to 12 bases. The germline gives CDR1 LNHNV, CDR2 YYDKDF (reference sequence). CDR3 length equals 15 residues. The CDR3 protein is CATSREAGAGEKLFF. The CDR3 DNA sequence: TGTGCCACCAGCAGAGAGGCAGGGGCCGGTGAAAAACTGTTTTTT.

The V gene is TRBV6-7, the J gene TRBJ1-2; the match to TRBD1 covers 7 bases. TRBV6-7 belongs to the ORF category, with a function that is uncertain. This CDR3 spans 16 amino acids. Trimming took 0 bases from V and 6 from J; bases not matched to a gene: 10. Written as DNA, the CDR3 is TGTGCCAGCAGTTACTCGAAAGGGACAGCCTTCGATGGCTACACCTTC. Translating it yields CASSYSKGTAFDGYTF.

The chain recombines TRBV5-5 with TRBJ2-7; 7 nucleotides agree with TRBD1. Germline CDR1 and CDR2: SGHKS and YYEKEE (reference sequence). The ends lost 4 bases at V and 3 bases at J; junction bases unmatched: 16. The length of the CDR3 is 17 residues. CDR3 DNA: TGTGCCAGCAGCCCCCCCCTGACAGGGAGAGTCCTCTACGAGCAGTACTTC. Protein sequence: CASSPPLTGRVLYEQYF. The whole variable domain, remainder taken from reference TRBV5-5 and TRBJ2-7, is DAGVTQSPTHLIKTRGQQVTLRCSPISGHKSVSWYQQVLGQGPQFIFQYYEKEERGRGNFPDRFSARQFPNYSSELNVNALLLGDSALYLCASSPPLTGRVLYEQYFGPGTRLTVT.

This chain links TRBV7-2 with TRBJ1-6; unclear D gene. The CDR3 spans 16 residues. The germline CDR1 and CDR2 sequences are SGHTA and FQGNSA. Deletions cut 1 base from V and 3 bases from J, with 10 bases between. DNA for the CDR3: TGTGCCAGCAGCTTAGAGGCAGCGATCTATAATTCACCCCTCCACTTT. Encoded protein: CASSLEAAIYNSPLHF.

The rearrangement joins TRBV5-1 to TRBJ2-7, with 8 bases aligning to TRBD1. V lost 0 bases, J lost 0 bases, and 17 bases stayed unmatched. CDR3 length equals 20 residues. The germline CDR1 and CDR2 sequences are SGHRS and YFSETQ. Here the CDR3 reads CASSLAWTGLINRSSYEQYF. CDR3 DNA sequence: TGCGCCAGCAGCTTGGCTTGGACAGGGCTAATCAATCGTAGCTCCTACGAGCAGTACTTC.

This sequence joins TRBV6-1 and TRBJ2-7; tentatively, D is TRBD1 (7 bases). Germline V CDR1 and CDR2: MNHNS, SASEGT. CDR3 length: 14 residues. Trimming cost V 7 bases and J 5 bases, with 18 bases left between them. The DNA of the CDR3 is TGTGCCAGCAACCCGCAGGGGGGCCTCAACGAGCAGTACTTC. This codes for CASNPQGGLNEQYF.

CDR3 sequence (DNA): TGTGCCAGCAGCCTGCAGGGGCCAAACACTGAAGCTTTCTTT. As protein: CASSLQGPNTEAFF. The J gene is TRBJ1-1, the V gene TRBV11-2, with D perhaps TRBD1 (6 bases). Trimming left V 5 bases short and J 2 bases short, with 12 bases between. The CDR3 is 14 amino acids. Germline V lookup: CDR1 SGHAT, CDR2 FQNNGV.

V usage is TRBV21-1 and J usage is TRBJ2-7; the DNA was not compared with TRBD2, the D call given in the table. TRBV21-1 is a pseudogene. CDR3 size: 17 residues. The CDR3 protein is CASNEEGTRSGAYEQYF. In nucleotides, the CDR3 is TGTGCCAGCAACGAAGAGGGTACAAGGTCCGGTGCCTACGAGCAGTACTTC.

CDR3 sequence reads: CASSLTAARNTGELFF. In DNA form, the CDR3 reads TGTGCCAGCAGCTTAACGGCAGCGAGGAACACCGGGGAGCTGTTTTTT. The V gene is TRBV7-3, the J gene TRBJ2-2; no firm D call. Between the trimmed V and J ends, which lost 0 bases and 1 base, there was a span of 9 bases. CDR1 SGHTA and CDR2 FQGTGA come from the germline V gene. This CDR3 comprises 16 residues.

The chain couples TRBV9 to TRBJ2-1; no clear D gene. Germline V gene lookup returns CDR1 SGDLS and CDR2 YYNGEE. V lost 3 bases, J lost 6 bases, and 10 bases lay in between. The CDR3 totals 13 residues. CDR3 in DNA: TGTGCCAGCAGCGCCTCGTGGAGCAATGAGCAGTTCTTC. Amino acids: CASSASWSNEQFF.